The clone carrying this T cell receptor beta chain was seen a handful of times. As yet, its antigen is unknown. The sequence runs out 3 residues before the end of the CDR3; the remainder is reconstructed from the germline J gene. These data belong to a study of T cell clonality in common variable immunodeficiency. Study results and caveats: TCRbeta clonality was increased in CVID versus healthy controls. Common variable immunodeficiency TCR beta sequences reportedly had fewer deletions and N-nucleotide insertions. Compared with controls, CVID subjects had fewer shared TCRbeta clones.

Looked up from germline, CDR1 is GTSNPN and CDR2 is SVGIG (reference sequence). Trimming pared 0 bases from V and 8 bases from J, leaving 14 bases between. This CDR3 is built from 14 residues. Replacement immunoglobulin had been given to every CVID subject for at least one year. TCRdb keeps only in-frame clones here, not all; method: immunoSEQ multiplex PCR. Listed here are 8,500 to 13,000 clones without any singletons, the top ten holding under 7%. The origin of this receptor is a human donor with common variable immunodeficiency. This chain connects TRBV30 to TRBJ2-1; the D is unclear. Sequencing was performed on peripheral blood mononuclear cells. The CDR3 is CAWSVLSSGYEQFF. Partial CDR3 DNA: TGTGCCTGGAGTGTACTTTCCTCCGGGTATGAG.